This TCR beta chain was sequenced in a study of a mutant IDH1 vaccine in newly diagnosed glioma. Study conclusions and caveats: Pseudoprogression seemed unlinked to shifts in top peripheral T cell clonotypes.

As to time point: week 35, safety follow-up. A single vaccine dose contained 300 ug of mutant IDH1 20-mer peptide, and topical imiquimod was used with it. Patients in the study were vaccinated eight times, receiving shots in weeks 1, 3, 5, 7, 11, 15, 19 and 23. Each donor presented with a new WHO grade 3 or 4 astrocytoma that tested IDH1-mutant and showed ATRX loss. About this clone: Its antigen remains unidentified. The junction departs from the called germline gene at one end, perhaps through a read error.

CDR1 and CDR2 (germline): MNHEY, SVGAGI. This CDR3 has 15 residues. TCRdb's table, derived via immunoSEQ multiplex PCR, lists solely in-frame clones and lacks some. The table includes around 60,000 clones, roughly 81% detected once. The TCR originated in a man aged 40-49 years with glioma. The chain is built from TRBV6-5 and TRBJ2-7; TRBD2 aligns across 7 bases. The sequences come from PBMCs, collected from a glioma patient whose treatment included an IDH1 peptide vaccine. CDR3 DNA sequence: TGTGCCAGCAGCTACTCAGACGGGGACTACTACGAGCAGTACTTC. It is translated as CASSYSDGDYYEQYF.